The clone carrying this T cell receptor beta chain was counted a few times. This sample was included in a study of T cells in Graves' hyperthyroidism and ophthalmopathy. For the study at large: Peripheral blood was taken when the disease was first diagnosed, before any treatment began.

Authors of the study amplified TCR beta CDR3 regions from RNA transcripts. The HTBI set primed first-round TCR CDR3 RT-PCR. TCRdb ran MiXCR on the multiplex PCR reads and lists one entry per CDR3 protein. The data contain 300,000 to 350,000 distinct CDR3 sequences, around 20% of them singletons. V was clipped by 0 bases and J by 4 bases, with 7 bases between them. Per the germline V gene, CDR1 is SGDLS and CDR2 is YYNGEE. CDR3 length equals 13 residues. An absence of ophthalmopathy progression within 18 months meant stable Graves' hyperthyroidism. Used for diagnoses were clinical symptoms, serum thyroxine and TRAb, thyroid ultrasound and orbital computed tomography. The PBMCs were sourced from fresh peripheral blood (around 9.9 ml).

Specimen: blood. This receptor was obtained from a woman between 45 and 65 years old with Graves' hyperthyroidism. The V call is TRBV9, the J call TRBJ1-1; maybe TRBD1 (6 bases). The CDR3 reads CASSVEGGTEAFF. The CDR3 DNA is TGTGCCAGCAGCGTAGAGGGGGGCACTGAAGCTTTCTTT.